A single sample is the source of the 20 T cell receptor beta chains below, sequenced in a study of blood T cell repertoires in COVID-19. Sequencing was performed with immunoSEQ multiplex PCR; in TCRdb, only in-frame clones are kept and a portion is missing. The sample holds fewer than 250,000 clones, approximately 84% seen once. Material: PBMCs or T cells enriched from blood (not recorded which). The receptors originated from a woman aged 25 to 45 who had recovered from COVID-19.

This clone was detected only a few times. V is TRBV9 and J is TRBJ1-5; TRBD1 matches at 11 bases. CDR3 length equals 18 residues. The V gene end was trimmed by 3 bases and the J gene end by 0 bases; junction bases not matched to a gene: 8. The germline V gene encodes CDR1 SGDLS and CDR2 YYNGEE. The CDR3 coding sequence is TGTGCCAGCAGCGAAGGACAGGGGGCTAAGGGTAGCAATCAGCCCCAGCATTTT. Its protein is CASSEGQGAKGSNQPQHF.

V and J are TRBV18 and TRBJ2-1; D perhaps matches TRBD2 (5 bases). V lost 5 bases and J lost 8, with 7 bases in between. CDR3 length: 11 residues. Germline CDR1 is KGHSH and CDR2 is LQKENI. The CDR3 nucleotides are TGTGCCAGCTCAGAGAGGGATGAGCAGTTCTTC. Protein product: CASSERDEQFF.

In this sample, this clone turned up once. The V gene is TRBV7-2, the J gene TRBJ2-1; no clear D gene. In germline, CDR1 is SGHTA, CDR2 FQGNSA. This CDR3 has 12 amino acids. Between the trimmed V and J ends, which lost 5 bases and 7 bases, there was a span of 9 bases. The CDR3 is CASSPVLNEQFF. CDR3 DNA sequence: TGTGCCAGCAGCCCCGTCCTTAATGAGCAGTTCTTC.

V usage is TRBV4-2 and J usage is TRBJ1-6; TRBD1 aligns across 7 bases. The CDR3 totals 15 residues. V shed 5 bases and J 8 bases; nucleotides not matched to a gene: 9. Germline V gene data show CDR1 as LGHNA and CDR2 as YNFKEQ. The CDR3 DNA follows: TGTGCCAGCAGCATCGAGAGGGGGCAGGATTCACCCCTCCACTTT. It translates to CASSIERGQDSPLHF.

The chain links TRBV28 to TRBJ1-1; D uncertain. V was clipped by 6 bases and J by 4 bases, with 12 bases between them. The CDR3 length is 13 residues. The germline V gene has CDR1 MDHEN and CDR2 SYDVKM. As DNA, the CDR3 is TGTGCCAGCAGATCTCTCGAGGGCACTGAAGCTTTCTTT. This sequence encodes CASRSLEGTEAFF.

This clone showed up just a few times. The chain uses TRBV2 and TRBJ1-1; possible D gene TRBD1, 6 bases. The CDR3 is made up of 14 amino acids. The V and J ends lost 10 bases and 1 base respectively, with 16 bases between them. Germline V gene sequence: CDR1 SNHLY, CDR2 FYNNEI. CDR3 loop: CATKPRQANTEAFF. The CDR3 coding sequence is TGTGCCACCAAACCCAGACAGGCGAACACTGAAGCTTTCTTT.

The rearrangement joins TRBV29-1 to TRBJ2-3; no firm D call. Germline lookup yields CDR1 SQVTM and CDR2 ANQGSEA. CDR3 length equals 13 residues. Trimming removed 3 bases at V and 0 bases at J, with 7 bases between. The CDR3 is CSVEFPSTDTQYF. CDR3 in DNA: TGCAGCGTTGAGTTCCCTAGCACAGATACGCAGTATTTT.

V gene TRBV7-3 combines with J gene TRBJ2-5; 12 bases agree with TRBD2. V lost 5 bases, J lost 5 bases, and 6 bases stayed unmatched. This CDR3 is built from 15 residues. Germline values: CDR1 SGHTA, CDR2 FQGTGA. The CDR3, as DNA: TGTGCCAGCAGCCCGACTAGCGGGAGATTTGAGACCCAGTACTTC. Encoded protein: CASSPTSGRFETQYF.

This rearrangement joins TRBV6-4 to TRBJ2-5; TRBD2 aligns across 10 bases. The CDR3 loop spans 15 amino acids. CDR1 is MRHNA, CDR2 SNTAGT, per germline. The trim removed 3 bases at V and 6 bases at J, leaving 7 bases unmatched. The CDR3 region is CASSESGGAAKTQYF. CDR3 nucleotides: TGTGCCAGCAGTGAAAGCGGGGGGGCCGCAAAGACCCAGTACTTC.

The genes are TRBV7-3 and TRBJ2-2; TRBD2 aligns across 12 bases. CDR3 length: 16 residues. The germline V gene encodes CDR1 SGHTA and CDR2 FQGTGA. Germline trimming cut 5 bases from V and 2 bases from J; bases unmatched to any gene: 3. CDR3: CASSLAGGANTGELFF. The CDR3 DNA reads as TGTGCCAGCAGCCTAGCGGGAGGGGCTAACACCGGGGAGCTGTTTTTT.

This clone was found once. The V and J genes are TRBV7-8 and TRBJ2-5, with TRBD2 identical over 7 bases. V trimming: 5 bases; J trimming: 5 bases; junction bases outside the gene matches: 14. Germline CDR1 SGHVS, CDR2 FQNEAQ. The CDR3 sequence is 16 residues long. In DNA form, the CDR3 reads TGTGCCAGCAGCAGAGTAGGGGAGGGTAACTTGGAGACCCAGTACTTC. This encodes CASSRVGEGNLETQYF.

The CDR3 sequence: CASSFSVHNEQFF. CDR3 in DNA: TGCGCCAGCAGCTTCTCGGTGCACAATGAGCAGTTCTTC. The genes are TRBV5-1 and TRBJ2-1; D uncertain. Between the trimmed V and J ends, which lost 2 bases and 5 bases, there was a span of 8 bases. The CDR3 runs 13 residues. Germline V lookup: CDR1 SGHRS, CDR2 YFSETQ. Looking up the rest from reference TRBV5-1 and TRBJ2-1 gives the full variable domain: KAGVTQTPRYLIKTRGQQVTLSCSPISGHRSVSWYQQTPGQGLQFLFEYFSETQRNKGNFPGRFSGRQFSNSRSEMNVSTLELGDSALYLCASSFSVHNEQFFGPGTRLTVL.

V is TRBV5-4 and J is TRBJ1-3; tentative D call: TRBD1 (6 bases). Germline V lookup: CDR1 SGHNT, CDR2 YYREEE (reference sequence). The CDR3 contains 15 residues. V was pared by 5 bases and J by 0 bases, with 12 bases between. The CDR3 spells CASSHGTPSGNTIYF. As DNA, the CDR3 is TGTGCCAGCAGTCACGGGACACCCTCTGGAAACACCATATATTTT.

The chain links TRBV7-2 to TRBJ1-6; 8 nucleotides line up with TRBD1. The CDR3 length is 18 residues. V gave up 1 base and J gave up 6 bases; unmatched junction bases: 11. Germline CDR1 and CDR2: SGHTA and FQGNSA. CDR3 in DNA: TGTGCCAGCAGCTTAGACGGGTCGGGCAGGGGGCCTAATTCACCCCTCCACTTT. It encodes CASSLDGSGRGPNSPLHF.

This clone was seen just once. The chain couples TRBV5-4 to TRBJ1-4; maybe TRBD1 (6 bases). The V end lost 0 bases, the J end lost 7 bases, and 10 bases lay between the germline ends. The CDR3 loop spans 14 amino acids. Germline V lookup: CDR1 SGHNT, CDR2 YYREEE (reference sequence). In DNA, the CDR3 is TGTGCCAGCAGCTTGGACAGGGTCCGTGAAAAACTGTTTTTT. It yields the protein CASSLDRVREKLFF.

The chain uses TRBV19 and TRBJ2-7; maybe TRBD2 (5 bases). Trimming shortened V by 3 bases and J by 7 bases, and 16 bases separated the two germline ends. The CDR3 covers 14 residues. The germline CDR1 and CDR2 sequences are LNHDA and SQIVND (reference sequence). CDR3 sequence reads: CASSIGVRSMEQYF. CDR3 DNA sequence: TGTGCCAGTAGTATCGGGGTCAGGTCAATGGAGCAGTACTTC.

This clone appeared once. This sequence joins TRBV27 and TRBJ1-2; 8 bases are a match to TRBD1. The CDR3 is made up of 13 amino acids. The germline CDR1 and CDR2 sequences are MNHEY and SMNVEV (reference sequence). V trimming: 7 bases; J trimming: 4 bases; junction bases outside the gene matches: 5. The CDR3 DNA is TGTGCCAGCAAGACAGGGGTCCGCTATGGCTACACCTTC. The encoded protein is CASKTGVRYGYTF.

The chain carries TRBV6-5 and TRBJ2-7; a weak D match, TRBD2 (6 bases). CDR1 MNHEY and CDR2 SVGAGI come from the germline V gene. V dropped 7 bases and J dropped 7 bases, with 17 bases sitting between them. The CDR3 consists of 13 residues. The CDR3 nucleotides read TGTGCCAGCACTCCGGGGGTCTTCGGGGAGCAGTACTTC. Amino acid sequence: CASTPGVFGEQYF.

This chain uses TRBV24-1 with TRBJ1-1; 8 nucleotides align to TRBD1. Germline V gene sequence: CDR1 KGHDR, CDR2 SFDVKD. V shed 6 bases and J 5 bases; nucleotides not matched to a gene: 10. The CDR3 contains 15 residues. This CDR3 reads CATSIQGEVETEAFF. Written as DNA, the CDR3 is TGTGCCACCAGTATACAGGGGGAGGTGGAAACTGAAGCTTTCTTT.

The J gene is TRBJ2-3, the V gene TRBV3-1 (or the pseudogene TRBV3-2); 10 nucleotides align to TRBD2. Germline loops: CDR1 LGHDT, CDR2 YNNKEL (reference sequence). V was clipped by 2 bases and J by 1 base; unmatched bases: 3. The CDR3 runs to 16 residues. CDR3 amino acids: CASSQTSGRGTDTQYF. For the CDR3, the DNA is TGTGCCAGCAGCCAAACCAGCGGGAGGGGCACAGATACGCAGTATTTT.